This is a list of T cell receptor beta chains from one sample in a study of OX40 agonist ivuxolimab in advanced cancers. Profiled with immunoSEQ multiplex PCR; TCRdb holds only in-frame clones, not every one. The sample records fewer than 45,000 clones, approximately 80% being singletons. The sample was CD4+ or CD8+ T cells sorted from blood, taken in a trial of the OX40 agonist ivuxolimab. The receptors here all came from an adult with an advanced solid tumor such as melanoma, head and neck, liver or kidney cancer. The CDR3 runs from the conserved cysteine through the conserved F or W. Fields, in order: clone size, J gene, D gene, V gene, CDR3 protein, CDR3 DNA. The D gene is left open where the match is weak. The size field is filled for only some rows; it gives once, few, many or a size class.

NA | TRBJ1-1 | TRBD1 | TRBV6-6 | CASSYGGTVNTEAFF | TGTGCCAGCAGTTACGGGGGGACAGTGAACACTGAAGCTTTCTTT
NA | TRBJ2-5 | NA | TRBV19 | CASSIGGTHAQETQYF | TGTGCCAGTAGTATAGGGGGAACACACGCCCAAGAGACCCAGTACTTC
NA | TRBJ1-3 | NA | TRBV9 | CASSVELVSGNTIYF | TGTGCCAGCAGCGTAGAACTGGTGTCTGGAAACACCATATATTTT
once | TRBJ1-4 | TRBD1 | TRBV19 | CASSMDRGEEKLFF | TGTGCCAGTAGCATGGACAGGGGGGAGGAAAAACTGTTTTTT
NA | TRBJ2-5 | NA | TRBV19 | CASSPRTVRETQYF | TGTGCCAGTAGTCCCCGGACTGTCCGGGAGACCCAGTACTTC
NA | TRBJ1-2 | NA | TRBV5-1 | CASSLFQGLRNYGYTF | TGCGCCAGCAGCTTATTTCAGGGACTACGAAACTATGGCTACACCTTC
NA | TRBJ1-2 | NA | TRBV9 | CASSPTPDYGYTF | TGTGCCAGCAGCCCGACACCGGACTATGGCTACACCTTC
NA | TRBJ2-3 | NA | TRBV30 | CAWSRGSTRTDTQYF | TGTGCCTGGAGTCGTGGCAGCACCCGCACAGATACGCAGTATTTT
few | TRBJ1-1 | NA | TRBV30 | CAWSLALGDTEAFF | TGTGCCTGGAGTTTGGCCCTGGGGGACACTGAAGCTTTCTTT
NA | TRBJ1-5 | TRBD1 | TRBV23-1 | CASSPSPDRGPYSNQPQHF | TGCGCCAGCAGTCCTAGCCCGGACAGGGGGCCCTATAGCAATCAGCCCCAGCATTTT
once | TRBJ1-5 | NA | TRBV27 | CASSITSSYSNQPQHF | TGTGCCAGCAGTATTACAAGTTCTTATAGCAATCAGCCCCAGCATTTT
few | TRBJ1-1 | NA | TRBV29-1 | CSAQGWVGSTEAFF | TGCAGCGCCCAGGGGTGGGTAGGGAGCACTGAAGCTTTCTTT
NA | TRBJ2-5 | NA | TRBV18 | CASSPSWERETQYF | TGTGCCAGCTCACCGTCCTGGGAGCGGGAGACCCAGTACTTC
NA | TRBJ1-3 | TRBD1 | TRBV18 | CASSEGQVSGNTIYF | TGTGCCAGCTCAGAAGGACAGGTCTCTGGAAACACCATATATTTT
NA | TRBJ1-4 | TRBD1 | TRBV6-6 | CASSYTGGAGEKLFF | TGTGCCAGCAGTTACACAGGGGGCGCGGGGGAAAAACTGTTTTTT
NA | TRBJ1-1 | NA | TRBV6-6 | CASSYSMENTEAFF | TGTGCCAGCAGTTACTCGATGGAGAACACTGAAGCTTTCTTT
NA | TRBJ1-1 | TRBD1 | TRBV18 | CASNAGGVSTEAFF | TGTGCCAGCAATGCAGGGGGCGTGAGCACTGAAGCTTTCTTT
NA | TRBJ2-5 | NA | TRBV9 | CASSVDSNSGTQYF | TGTGCCAGCAGCGTAGATTCTAATTCGGGGACCCAGTACTTC
NA | TRBJ1-2 | NA | TRBV2 | CASSLKANYGYTF | TGTGCCAGCAGTCTAAAAGCTAACTATGGCTACACCTTC
few | TRBJ2-7 | NA | TRBV7-6 | CASSQSDSFYEQYF | TGTGCCAGCAGCCAATCGGACAGCTTCTACGAGCAGTACTTC
NA | TRBJ1-5 | NA | TRBV5-5 | CASSLVDYSNQPQHF | TGTGCCAGCAGCTTGGTCGATTATAGCAATCAGCCCCAGCATTTT
NA | TRBJ2-7 | NA | TRBV6-6 | CASRYLISSYEQYF | TGTGCCAGCAGATACCTCATATCCTCCTACGAGCAGTACTTC
NA | TRBJ2-3 | TRBD2 | TRBV4-1 | CASSQDLGTSGDTQYF | TGCGCCAGCAGCCAAGATTTGGGGACTAGCGGGGATACGCAGTATTTT
NA | TRBJ2-5 | TRBD2 | TRBV5-1 | CASSFTGTPGTSVGGTQYF | TGCGCCAGCAGCTTTACCGGGACGCCCGGGACTAGCGTAGGGGGGACCCAGTACTTC
medium-sized | TRBJ1-6 | TRBD1 | TRBV5-4 | CASSPGQGANNSPLHF | TGTGCCAGCAGCCCAGGACAGGGGGCGAATAATTCACCCCTCCACTTT
NA | TRBJ1-1 | NA | TRBV19 | CASTLRAGLNTEAFF | TGTGCCAGTACCCTAAGGGCAGGGTTGAACACTGAAGCTTTCTTT
NA | TRBJ2-1 | NA | TRBV19 | CASSIVTSNEQFF | TGTGCCAGTAGTATCGTCACTAGCAATGAGCAGTTCTTC
NA | TRBJ1-5 | NA | TRBV10-3 | CAISEGVQPQHF | TGTGCCATCAGTGAAGGGGTTCAGCCCCAGCATTTT
NA | TRBJ2-7 | TRBD1 | TRBV27 | CASSPRTGPLYEQYF | TGTGCCAGCAGTCCACGGACAGGGCCACTCTACGAGCAGTACTTC
NA | TRBJ1-5 | NA | TRBV2 | CASNDRVSGQPQHF | TGTGCCAGCAACGACAGAGTGAGTGGTCAGCCCCAGCATTTT
NA | TRBJ2-1 | TRBD2 | TRBV11-2 | CASSLGSGGGNEQFF | TGTGCCAGCAGCTTAGGGAGCGGGGGGGGCAATGAGCAGTTCTTC
NA | TRBJ2-2 | TRBD2 | TRBV7-9 | CAVGRDTGELFF | TGTGCAGTAGGGAGGGACACCGGGGAGCTGTTTTTT
NA | TRBJ2-5 | NA | TRBV6-5 | CASSYRETQYF | TGTGCCAGCAGTTACAGGGAGACCCAGTACTTC
NA | TRBJ1-6 | NA | TRBV5-4 | CASSLGGGKRNSPLHF | TGTGCCAGCAGCTTGGGCGGGGGAAAGCGTAATTCACCCCTCCACTTT
NA | TRBJ1-2 | TRBD1 | TRBV6-7 | CASTPPWTGTRYGYTF | TGTGCCAGCACCCCCCCCTGGACAGGGACCCGCTATGGCTACACCTTC
NA | TRBJ1-1 | NA | TRBV7-2 | CASRPFVFEDTEAFF | TGTGCCAGCAGACCATTCGTTTTTGAGGACACTGAAGCTTTCTTT
NA | TRBJ1-5 | NA | TRBV29-1 | CSQPGGTPDQPQHF | TGCAGCCAACCGGGGGGCACGCCGGATCAGCCCCAGCATTTT
NA | TRBJ2-1 | NA | TRBV28 | CASSSPDDNEQFF | TGTGCCAGCAGTTCCCCAGACGACAATGAGCAGTTCTTC
NA | TRBJ1-4 | TRBD1 | TRBV7-9 | CASSLGQGMNEKLFF | TGTGCCAGCAGCTTGGGACAGGGGATGAATGAAAAACTGTTTTTT
NA | TRBJ2-5 | NA | TRBV28 | CASTQGGAWETQYF | TGTGCCAGCACCCAAGGGGGGGCCTGGGAGACCCAGTACTTC
NA | TRBJ1-2 | NA | TRBV5-1 | CASRRGNDGYTF | TGCGCCAGCAGGCGGGGGAACGATGGCTACACCTTC
once | TRBJ2-7 | NA | TRBV29-1 | CSVEREGVFSYEQYF | TGCAGCGTTGAGAGGGAGGGGGTGTTTTCCTACGAGCAGTACTTC
NA | TRBJ1-2 | NA | TRBV7-9 | CASSSRWGLLNYGYTF | TGTGCCAGCAGCTCACGCTGGGGGCTTCTTAACTATGGCTACACCTTC
NA | TRBJ1-5 | TRBD1 | TRBV2 | CASRGDRVLYQPQHF | TGTGCCAGCAGGGGGGACAGGGTACTCTATCAGCCCCAGCATTTT
NA | TRBJ1-2 | TRBD1 | TRBV7-9 | CASRPTGTGVPYGYTF | TGTGCCAGCAGGCCTACCGGGACAGGGGTCCCCTATGGCTACACCTTC